The TCR beta chain under discussion was sequenced for a study of blood T cell repertoires in COVID-19. Study-wide context: Samples of COVID-19 (acute and convalescent) were obtained from the United States, Italy and Spain.

Original data processing: The assay estimated nucleated cells by amplifying reference gene primers. The data were produced by immunoSEQ multiplex PCR, yet TCRdb's version contains in-frame clones alone and is incomplete. V, J and clone size derive from that table, while D and trimming were established from the DNA sequence. The sample shows 350,000 or so clones, around 91% of them seen only once. The specimen was peripheral blood. This sequence originates from a man aged 18 to 35 with active or convalescent COVID-19.

The CDR3 DNA follows: TGTGCCAGCAGCTCCCGAGAGACTAACTATGGCTACACCTTC. Translating it yields CASSSRETNYGYTF. This rearrangement joins TRBV7-8 to TRBJ1-2; no definite D call. Between the trimmed V and J ends, which lost 4 bases and 0 bases, there was a span of 9 bases. Germline-derived CDR1 and CDR2 are SGHVS and FQNEAQ. CDR3 size: 14 residues.